What follows are 4 T cell receptor beta chains derived from one specimen sequenced in a study of shared clonotypes between healthy human individuals. Profiled with immunoSEQ multiplex PCR; TCRdb holds only in-frame clones, not every one. The data show fewer than 850,000 clones, approximately 75% seen once. Sequencing was done on a sample of memory CD4+ T cells sorted from blood. As to subset: CD45RA-negative fraction. These receptors originate from a woman in her thirties in good health.

J is TRBJ2-2 and V is TRBV11-2, with TRBD2 matching 8 bases. The CDR3 spans 17 residues. In germline, CDR1 is SGHAT, CDR2 FQNNGV. After removal of 1 base from V and 2 bases from J, the junction contained 6 bases not matched to a gene. The CDR3 DNA reads TGTGCCAGCAGCTTAGGATCGACTAGCGATAACACCGGGGAGCTGTTTTTT. Translation gives CASSLGSTSDNTGELFF.

The V call is TRBV5-4, the J call TRBJ2-7, with TRBD2 identical over 13 bases. Germline trimming cut 7 bases from V and 4 bases from J; bases unmatched to any gene: 8. CDR1 and CDR2 (germline): SGHNT, YYREEE (reference sequence). The CDR3 contains 15 residues. The CDR3: CASGPGTSGMYEQYF. In nucleotides, the CDR3 is TGTGCCAGCGGTCCCGGGACTAGCGGGATGTACGAGCAGTACTTC.

This clone has just a few counts. The genes are TRBV7-2 and TRBJ1-3; the D gene is possibly TRBD1 (5 bases). Looked up from germline, CDR1 is SGHTA and CDR2 is FQGNSA. CDR3 length: 15 residues. The V and J ends lost 3 bases and 1 base respectively, with 10 bases between them. CDR3 in amino acids: CASSFDGGSGNTIYF. The CDR3 bases are TGTGCCAGCAGCTTCGATGGGGGGTCTGGAAACACCATATATTTT.

This chain uses TRBV28 with TRBJ2-5, with 8 bases that match TRBD1. V shed 7 bases and J 2 bases; nucleotides not matched to a gene: 6. The germline V gene has CDR1 MDHEN and CDR2 SYDVKM. The CDR3 is made up of 14 amino acids. CDR3 nucleotide sequence: TGTGCCAGCACCGCCGGGACAGGTCAAGAGACCCAGTACTTC. It is translated as CASTAGTGQETQYF.